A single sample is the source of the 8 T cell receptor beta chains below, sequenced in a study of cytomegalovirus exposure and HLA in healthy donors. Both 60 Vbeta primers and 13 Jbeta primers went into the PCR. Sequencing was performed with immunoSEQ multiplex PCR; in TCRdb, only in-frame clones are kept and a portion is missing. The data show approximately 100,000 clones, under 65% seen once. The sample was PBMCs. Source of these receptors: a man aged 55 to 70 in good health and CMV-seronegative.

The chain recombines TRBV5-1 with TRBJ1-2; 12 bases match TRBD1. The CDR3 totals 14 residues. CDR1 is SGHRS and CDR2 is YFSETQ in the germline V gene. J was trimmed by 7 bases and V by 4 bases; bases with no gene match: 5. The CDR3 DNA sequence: TGCGCCAGCAGCGCCGGGACAGGGGGCGGTGGCTACACCTTC. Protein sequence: CASSAGTGGGGYTF.

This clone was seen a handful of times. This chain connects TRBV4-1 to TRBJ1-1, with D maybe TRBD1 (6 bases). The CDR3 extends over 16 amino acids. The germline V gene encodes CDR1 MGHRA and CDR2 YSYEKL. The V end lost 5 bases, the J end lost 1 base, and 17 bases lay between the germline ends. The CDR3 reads CASSVLVGTSNTEAFF. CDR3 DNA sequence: TGCGCCAGCAGCGTCCTGGTCGGGACATCGAACACTGAAGCTTTCTTT.

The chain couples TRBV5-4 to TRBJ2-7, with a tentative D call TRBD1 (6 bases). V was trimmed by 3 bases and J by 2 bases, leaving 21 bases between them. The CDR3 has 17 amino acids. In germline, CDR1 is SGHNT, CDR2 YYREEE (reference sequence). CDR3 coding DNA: TGTGCCAGCAGCTCTAAGTCAGGGGCCAGGTTGGCCTACGAGCAGTACTTC. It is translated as CASSSKSGARLAYEQYF.

CDR3 loop: CASSVGASGRQETQYF. The CDR3 coding sequence is TGTGCCAGCAGCGTAGGGGCTAGCGGGAGACAAGAGACCCAGTACTTC. J is TRBJ2-5 and V is TRBV9; TRBD2 matches 10 bases. This CDR3 is built from 16 residues. Germline V gene sequence: CDR1 SGDLS, CDR2 YYNGEE. The V and J ends lost 0 bases and 2 bases, in that order; junction bases with no gene match: 4.

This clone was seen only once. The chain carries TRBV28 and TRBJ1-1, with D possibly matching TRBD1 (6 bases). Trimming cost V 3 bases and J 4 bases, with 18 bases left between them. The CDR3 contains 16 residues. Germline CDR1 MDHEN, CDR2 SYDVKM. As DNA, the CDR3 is TGTGCCAGCAGTTTGGTACAGATCGAAGGGGGCACTGAAGCTTTCTTT. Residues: CASSLVQIEGGTEAFF.

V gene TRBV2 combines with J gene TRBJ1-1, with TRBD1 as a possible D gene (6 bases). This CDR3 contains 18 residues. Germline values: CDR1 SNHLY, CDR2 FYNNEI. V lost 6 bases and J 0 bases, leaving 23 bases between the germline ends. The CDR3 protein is CASRRAATGQGMNTEAFF. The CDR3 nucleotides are TGTGCCAGCAGGAGAGCCGCGACAGGTCAGGGCATGAACACTGAAGCTTTCTTT.

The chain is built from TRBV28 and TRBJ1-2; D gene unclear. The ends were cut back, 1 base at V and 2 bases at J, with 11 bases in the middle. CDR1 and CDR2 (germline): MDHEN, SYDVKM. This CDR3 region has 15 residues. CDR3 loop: CASSLSWTGNYGYTF. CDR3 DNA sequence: TGTGCCAGCAGTTTATCCTGGACGGGGAACTATGGCTACACCTTC.

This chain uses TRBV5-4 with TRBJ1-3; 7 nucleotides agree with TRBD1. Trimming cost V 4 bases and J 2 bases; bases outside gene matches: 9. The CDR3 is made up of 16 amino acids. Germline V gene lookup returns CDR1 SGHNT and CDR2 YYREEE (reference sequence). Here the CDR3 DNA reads TGTGCCAGCAGCACCAGACAGGGAGAAACTGGAAACACCATATATTTT. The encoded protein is CASSTRQGETGNTIYF.